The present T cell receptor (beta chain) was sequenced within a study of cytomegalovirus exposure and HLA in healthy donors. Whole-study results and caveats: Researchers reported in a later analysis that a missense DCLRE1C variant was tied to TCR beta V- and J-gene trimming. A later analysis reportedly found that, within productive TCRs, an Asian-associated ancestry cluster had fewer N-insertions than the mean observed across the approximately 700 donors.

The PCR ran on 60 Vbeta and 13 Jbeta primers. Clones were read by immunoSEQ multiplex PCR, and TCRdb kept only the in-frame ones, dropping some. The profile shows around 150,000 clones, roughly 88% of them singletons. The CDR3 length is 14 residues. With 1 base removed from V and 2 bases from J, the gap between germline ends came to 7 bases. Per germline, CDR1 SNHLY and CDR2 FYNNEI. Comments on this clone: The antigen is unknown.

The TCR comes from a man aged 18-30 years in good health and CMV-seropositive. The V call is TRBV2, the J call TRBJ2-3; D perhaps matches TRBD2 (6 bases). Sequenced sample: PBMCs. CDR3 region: CASSEERATDTQYF. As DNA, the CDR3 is TGTGCCAGCAGTGAAGAGCGGGCCACAGATACGCAGTATTTT.